A single sample gave rise to the 32 T cell receptor beta chains below, sequenced in a study of T-cell memory formation after mild COVID-19. TCRdb used MiXCR to reprocess the 5' RACE reads, holding one entry per CDR3 protein. The sample yields roughly 620,000 distinct CDR3 sequences, over 15% seen once. The source material was PBMCs or a T cell subset sorted from them (not recorded which). The receptors derive from an adult woman who had mild COVID-19 (a few samples of this study predate the infection). Cell type and time point are not known.

In this sample, this clonotype turned up many times. The gene calls are TRBV25-1 and TRBJ2-3; no definite D call. Trimming left V 0 bases short and J 7 bases short, with 8 bases between. The germline V gene has CDR1 MGHDK and CDR2 SYGVNS. This CDR3 contains 13 residues. The CDR3 DNA is TGTGCCAGCAGTGAATATGTGGGGAATACGCAGTATTTT. Encoded protein: CASSEYVGNTQYF.

The V gene is TRBV7-6, the J gene TRBJ2-3; 7 bases line up with TRBD2. The CDR3 has 17 residues. Unmatched junction bases numbered 8, after V lost 1 base and J lost 1 base. CDR1 is SGHVS, CDR2 FNYEAQ, per germline. CDR3: CASSLVGGGGGTDTQYF. In nucleotides, the CDR3 is TGTGCCAGCAGCTTAGTAGGCGGCGGGGGTGGCACAGATACGCAGTATTTT.

In this sample, this clonotype turned up a few times. The V and J genes are TRBV27 and TRBJ2-7, with D hard to call. Trimming left V 3 bases short and J 3 bases short, with 9 bases between. CDR3 length: 13 residues. Germline assignment: CDR1 MNHEY and CDR2 SMNVEV (reference sequence). The CDR3 loop reads CASSFGDGYEQYF. The CDR3 coding sequence is TGTGCCAGCAGTTTCGGAGACGGCTACGAGCAGTACTTC.

This chain uses TRBV7-8 with TRBJ2-3, with 13 positions matching TRBD2. Trimming at V came to 5 bases and at J to 8 bases, leaving 10 bases not matched to a gene. The CDR3 contains 16 residues. CDR1 and CDR2 from the germline V gene are SGHVS and FQNEAQ. CDR3: CASSPGLAGILGTQYF. The CDR3 coding sequence is TGTGCCAGCAGCCCGGGACTAGCGGGAATCCTGGGTACGCAGTATTTT.

This clonotype turned up a few times. J is TRBJ2-4 and V is TRBV3-1; TRBD2 aligns across 7 bases. CDR1 is LGHDT, CDR2 YNNKEL, per germline (reference sequence). The V and J ends lost 0 bases and 5 bases, in that order; junction bases with no gene match: 13. The CDR3 loop spans 18 amino acids. DNA for the CDR3: TGTGCCAGCAGCCAAGATGTGGGGAAAGCGGGACGGGAAAACATTCAGTACTTC. Amino acids: CASSQDVGKAGRENIQYF.

J is TRBJ2-7 and V is TRBV29-1, with 8 bases identical to TRBD1. This CDR3 contains 12 residues. The germline V gene has CDR1 SQVTM and CDR2 ANQGSEA. Losses at the gene ends were 7 bases for V and 3 bases for J; bases not matched to a gene: 5. The CDR3 loop is CSAGQGNYEQYF. The CDR3, as DNA: TGCAGCGCCGGACAGGGAAACTACGAGCAGTACTTC.

This clonotype was counted between two and nine times. The rearrangement links TRBV4-1 to TRBJ2-7; 8 nucleotides line up with TRBD2. This CDR3 comprises 16 residues. Per germline, CDR1 MGHRA and CDR2 YSYEKL. The junction had 10 bases not matched to a gene; V was cut back by 5 bases and J by 1 base. The CDR3 DNA follows: TGCGCCAGCAGCTCGAGGACTAGCTTCTTATCCTACGAGCAGTACTTC. Encoded protein: CASSSRTSFLSYEQYF.

This clonotype was seen repeatedly, ten times or more. The V call is TRBV5-1, the J call TRBJ2-3; 7 nucleotides align to TRBD1. Germline assignment: CDR1 SGHRS and CDR2 YFSETQ. V gave up 4 bases and J gave up 3 bases; unmatched junction bases: 5. The CDR3 is made up of 14 amino acids. The CDR3 DNA reads TGCGCCAGCAGCCCCCGACAGGGAACAGATACGCAGTATTTT. Protein product: CASSPRQGTDTQYF.

CDR3 residues: CASSPKQGGQPQHF. CDR3 DNA sequence: TGTGCCAGCTCACCAAAACAGGGGGGTCAGCCCCAGCATTTT. The chain is built from TRBV18 and TRBJ1-5; 8 bases align to TRBD1. The V gene end was trimmed by 2 bases and the J gene end by 6 bases; junction bases not matched to a gene: 3. The germline CDR1 and CDR2 sequences are KGHSH and LQKENI. CDR3 length equals 14 residues. The entire variable domain, with the rest obtained from reference TRBV18 and TRBJ1-5, is as follows: NAGVMQNPRHLVRRRGQEARLRCSPMKGHSHVYWYRQLPEEGLKFMVYLQKENIIDESGMPKERFSAEFPKEGPSILRIQQVVRGDSAAYFCASSPKQGGQPQHFGDGTRLSIL.

The sample holds a few counts of this clonotype. The rearrangement links TRBV5-1 to TRBJ2-2; 9 positions agree with TRBD1. V lost 4 bases, J lost 1 base, and 5 bases stayed unmatched. The germline V gene encodes CDR1 SGHRS and CDR2 YFSETQ. This CDR3 spans 16 amino acids. The CDR3 protein is CASSPGTGRNTGELFF. The CDR3 DNA reads as TGCGCCAGCAGCCCAGGGACAGGGCGGAACACCGGGGAGCTGTTTTTT.

This clonotype was seen a few times. The chain uses TRBV7-2 and TRBJ2-2; D gene uncertain. The CDR3 has 14 amino acids. Germline CDR1 and CDR2: SGHTA and FQGNSA. V was pared by 2 bases and J by 3 bases, with 7 bases between. The CDR3 region has the DNA TGTGCCAGCAGCTTATTAGTGGACACCGGGGAGCTGTTTTTT. Its translation: CASSLLVDTGELFF.

This clonotype was counted between two and nine times. J is TRBJ2-3 and V is TRBV25-1; 7 bases line up with TRBD2. Germline loops: CDR1 MGHDK, CDR2 SYGVNS. The length of the CDR3 is 15 residues. The V gene end was trimmed by 2 bases and the J gene end by 5 bases; junction bases not matched to a gene: 7. CDR3 in DNA: TGTGCCAGCAGTGAAGGCGGGAGTAAGGGAGATACGCAGTATTTT. It specifies CASSEGGSKGDTQYF.

The rearrangement uses TRBV7-2 and TRBJ2-5, with D perhaps assigned TRBD1 or TRBD2 (5 bases each). The CDR3 runs to 16 residues. The germline gives CDR1 SGHTA, CDR2 FQGNSA. V was clipped by 6 bases and J by 4 bases, with 21 bases between them. In nucleotides, the CDR3 is TGTGCCAGCAGTTCCCGACCGGGACGGCTCACAGAGACCCAGTACTTC. Its translation: CASSSRPGRLTETQYF.

Ten or more counts support this clonotype. The J gene is TRBJ2-1, the V gene TRBV12-3 or TRBV12-4; D unresolved. Trimming took 6 bases from V and 7 from J, leaving 4 bases between them. CDR3 length equals 10 residues. The CDR3 region is CASRGNEQFF. The DNA for the CDR3 is TGTGCCAGCAGGGGAAATGAGCAGTTCTTC.

There are a few counts of this clonotype. This chain connects TRBV19 to TRBJ2-7; D perhaps matches TRBD2 (6 bases). The CDR3 runs 14 residues. The germline V and J ends were trimmed by 9 bases and 2 bases, with 17 bases remaining between them. The germline V gene encodes CDR1 LNHDA and CDR2 SQIVND (reference sequence). CDR3 nucleotides: TGTGCCAGCAAGAAAGGGACTGGGACCTACGAGCAGTACTTC. Its protein is CASKKGTGTYEQYF.

This clonotype came up once. The chain uses TRBV7-2 and TRBJ1-2; 7 positions agree with TRBD1. The CDR3 covers 15 residues. Germline loops: CDR1 SGHTA, CDR2 FQGNSA. V shed 2 bases, J shed 4 bases, and the junction held 7 bases outside the gene matches. The CDR3 protein is CASSLSPGQIYGYTF. CDR3 in DNA: TGTGCCAGCAGCTTATCTCCGGGACAGATCTATGGCTACACCTTC.

This clonotype showed up just a few times. The chain uses TRBV7-6 and TRBJ2-1, with a weak D call TRBD2 (5 bases). The CDR3 runs 15 residues. Germline V gives CDR1 SGHVS, CDR2 FNYEAQ. Between the trimmed V and J ends, which lost 4 bases and 0 bases, there was a span of 10 bases. In DNA form, the CDR3 reads TGTGCCAGCAGCTCGGGGAGTACCTCCTACAATGAGCAGTTCTTC. It codes for CASSSGSTSYNEQFF.

This clonotype showed up just a few times. V is TRBV27 and J is TRBJ2-1; 7 positions agree with TRBD2. This CDR3 is built from 14 residues. V dropped 7 bases and J dropped 8; count of bases not matched to a gene: 11. Germline V gives CDR1 MNHEY, CDR2 SMNVEV (reference sequence). CDR3 protein: CASMGREILYEQFF. The CDR3 region has the DNA TGTGCCAGCATGGGGCGGGAGATCCTCTATGAGCAGTTCTTC.

This rearrangement joins TRBV9 to TRBJ2-7, with D possibly called TRBD1 or TRBD2 (5 bases each). CDR3 length: 15 amino acids. V lost 0 bases and J lost 2, with 12 bases in between. Looked up from germline, CDR1 is SGDLS and CDR2 is YYNGEE. The CDR3 DNA reads as TGTGCCAGCAGCGTAGCTTTCGGGACCGCCTACGAGCAGTACTTC. Protein product: CASSVAFGTAYEQYF.

The gene calls are TRBV20-1 and TRBJ2-5; 9 positions match TRBD2. Unmatched junction bases numbered 6, after V lost 0 bases and J lost 1 base. The CDR3 spans 16 residues. Germline values: CDR1 DFQATT, CDR2 SNEGSKA (reference sequence). CDR3 region: CSARDRRGGAQETQYF. CDR3 sequence (DNA): TGCAGTGCTAGAGATAGGCGCGGGGGGGCCCAAGAGACCCAGTACTTC.

The rearrangement uses TRBV13 and TRBJ2-5; the D is unclear. V was trimmed by 3 bases and J by 2 bases, leaving 7 bases between them. In germline, CDR1 is PRHDT, CDR2 FYEKMQ (reference sequence). This CDR3 has 13 residues. CDR3 residues: CASSLAIQETQYF. CDR3 bases: TGTGCCAGCAGCTTGGCAATACAAGAGACCCAGTACTTC.

This clonotype was observed a handful of times. V is TRBV6-5 and J is TRBJ2-1, with 11 bases fitting TRBD2. Germline V gene lookup returns CDR1 MNHEY and CDR2 SVGAGI. This CDR3 has 18 amino acids. J was trimmed by 0 bases and V by 0 bases; bases with no gene match: 4. The CDR3 DNA sequence: TGTGCCAGCAGTTACTCGCTAGCGGGAGGTCACTCCTACAATGAGCAGTTCTTC. It is translated as CASSYSLAGGHSYNEQFF.

A few counts support this clonotype. The V gene is TRBV5-6, the J gene TRBJ2-1; 11 bases are shared with TRBD2. Trimming took 0 bases from V and 5 from J; bases not matched to a gene: 4. Germline-derived CDR1 and CDR2 are SGHDT and YYEEEE. This CDR3 comprises 16 residues. The CDR3 loop reads CASSLDGSGRDNEQFF. CDR3 bases: TGTGCCAGCAGCTTGGATGGTAGCGGGAGGGACAATGAGCAGTTCTTC.

This clonotype was counted only a few times. The chain has TRBV9 and TRBJ1-2; no definite D call. CDR1 is SGDLS, CDR2 YYNGEE, per germline. The V gene lost 4 bases and the J gene lost 6 bases, with 19 bases spanning the gap. CDR3 size: 15 residues. CDR3 sequence (DNA): TGTGCCAGCAGCCCCTTGAGATTGTCCGCAGATGGCTACACCTTC. It codes for CASSPLRLSADGYTF.

The chain is built from TRBV29-1 and TRBJ1-2; TRBD1 is a possible D gene (6 bases). Trimming removed 7 bases at V and 5 bases at J, with 17 bases between. CDR3 length equals 13 residues. Germline CDR1 is SQVTM and CDR2 is ANQGSEA. CDR3 DNA sequence: TGCAGCGCCCTAAAGGGGGGGGATTATGGCTACACCTTC. Residues: CSALKGGDYGYTF. Complete variable domain (other parts from reference TRBV29-1 and TRBJ1-2): SAVISQKPSRDICQRGTSLTIQCQVDSQVTMMFWYRQQPGQSLTLIATANQGSEATYESGFVIDKFPISRPNLTFSTLTVSNMSPEDSSIYLCSALKGGDYGYTFGSGTRLTVV.

This rearrangement joins TRBV2 to TRBJ2-7; no firm D call. Germline lookup yields CDR1 SNHLY and CDR2 FYNNEI. The V end lost 0 bases, the J end lost 1 base, and 7 bases lay between the germline ends. This CDR3 contains 14 residues. The CDR3 protein is CASSEASPSYEQYF. Written as DNA, the CDR3 is TGTGCCAGCAGTGAAGCGAGCCCGTCCTACGAGCAGTACTTC.

The chain carries TRBV11-2 and TRBJ2-2, with a possible D match to TRBD2 (6 bases). Per germline, CDR1 SGHAT and CDR2 FQNNGV. V was cut by 0 bases and J by 6 bases, with 20 bases left in between. The CDR3 is 18 amino acids. This CDR3 is CASSLETHGRRSAGELFF. The CDR3 DNA reads TGTGCCAGCAGCTTAGAAACTCACGGGAGAAGGAGCGCCGGGGAGCTGTTTTTT.

The rearrangement links TRBV6-5 to TRBJ2-3, with TRBD2 as a possible D gene (5 bases). The CDR3 is made up of 13 amino acids. The germline gives CDR1 MNHEY, CDR2 SVGAGI. Trimming took off 2 bases at V and 6 bases at J, with 9 bases between the two ends. Here the CDR3 reads CASSYGRADTQYF. The CDR3 DNA is TGTGCCAGCAGTTACGGGCGGGCGGATACGCAGTATTTT.

The CDR3 DNA sequence: TGTGCCATCCAGGACAGGAAGAATGGCTACACCTTC. Its translation is CAIQDRKNGYTF. J is TRBJ1-2 and V is TRBV10-3, with 7 bases identical to TRBD1. Germline CDR1 is ENHRY and CDR2 is SYGVKD. After removal of 8 bases from V and 6 bases from J, the junction contained 6 bases not matched to a gene. The CDR3 length is 12 residues.

The chain links TRBV30 to TRBJ2-6; D remains unclear. Germline V gene sequence: CDR1 GTSNPN, CDR2 SVGIG (reference sequence). V was trimmed by 5 bases and J by 0 bases, leaving 14 bases between them. The CDR3 is made up of 16 amino acids. DNA of the CDR3: TGTGCCTGGGGATCGGGTTTTTCCTCTGGGGCCAACGTCCTGACTTTC. Translated, it gives CAWGSGFSSGANVLTF.

This clonotype occurred many times. The CDR3 region is CASGLGQNSPLHF. The CDR3 DNA is TGTGCTAGTGGTCTTGGACAGAATTCACCCCTCCACTTT. The chain recombines TRBV12-5 with TRBJ1-6, with D possibly matching TRBD1 (6 bases). The CDR3 is 13 amino acids. The V gene lost 5 bases and the J gene lost 7 bases, with 9 bases spanning the gap. Germline CDR1 LGHNT, CDR2 FRNRAP.

V and J are TRBV12-3 or TRBV12-4 and TRBJ2-1; D is unresolved. Trimming took 5 bases from V and 2 from J, leaving 10 bases between them. CDR3 length: 14 amino acids. The CDR3, as DNA: TGTGCCAGCAGTCAGGCGGCGACCTACAATGAGCAGTTCTTC. Its translation: CASSQAATYNEQFF.